This TCR beta chain was sequenced for a study of CD8+ T cells in alopecia areata. In this sample, this clone turned up a few times. Once RNA had been extracted, it was reverse transcribed into cDNA to act as the sequencing template. The method was immunoSEQ multiplex PCR; TCRdb's version includes in-frame clones alone and lacks a portion of them. Of about 110,000 clones detected, approximately 50% appear once; the ten largest clones hold more than 20%. The sorting of PBMCs gave CD4+ and CD8+ T cells. The CDR3 extends over 17 amino acids. Germline CDR1 MGHRA, CDR2 YSYEKL. Trimming removed 0 bases from V and 1 base from J, with 13 bases in between.

The material sequenced was NKG2D-low CD8+ T cells sorted from blood. The source is a human donor with alopecia areata. The chain joins TRBV4-1 to TRBJ2-1; D unresolved. This chain's CDR3 is CASSQDTPAGSYNEQFF. The CDR3 DNA reads TGCGCCAGCAGCCAAGATACCCCCGCTGGGTCCTACAATGAGCAGTTCTTC.